A single sample gave rise to the 18 T cell receptor beta chains below, sequenced in a study of T cell repertoires in cytomegalovirus infection. From the reads, TCRdb called clonotypes with MiXCR, one entry per CDR3 protein. The data show hundreds of thousands of distinct CDR3 sequences, 35% to 40% seen once. The specimen was PBMCs. The receptors originated from a human donor in good health (CMV status not recorded). Some clones in this sample may be carry-over from other donors' samples.

In regard to this clonotype: No conserved phenylalanine or tryptophan is present at the end of the CDR3, so a read error is the likely explanation. This sequence joins TRBV19 and TRBJ2-3; 8 bases align to TRBD1. This CDR3 has 13 residues. V shed 8 bases, J shed 0 bases, and the junction held 1 base outside the gene matches. Looked up from germline, CDR1 is LNHDA and CDR2 is SQIVND (reference sequence). CDR3: CASWDRSTDTQYL. The CDR3, as DNA: TGTGCCAGTTGGGACAGGAGCACAGATACGCAGTATTTG.

The sample holds a few counts of this clonotype. This chain connects TRBV7-9 to TRBJ2-1; 12 positions agree with TRBD2. CDR3 length equals 16 residues. The J segment lost 9 bases and the V segment lost 7 bases, leaving 13 bases of the junction unmatched. In germline, CDR1 is SEHNR, CDR2 FQNEAQ (reference sequence). The CDR3 sequence is CASTNTRLAGGREQFF. CDR3 DNA: TGTGCCAGCACCAACACCCGGCTAGCGGGGGGGCGTGAGCAGTTCTTC.

The rearrangement joins TRBV28 to TRBJ1-2, with D perhaps TRBD1 (5 bases). Germline lookup yields CDR1 MDHEN and CDR2 SYDVKM. Trimming took off 2 bases at V and 0 bases at J, with 7 bases between the two ends. The CDR3 loop spans 14 amino acids. Here the CDR3 DNA reads TGTGCCAGCAGTTTACGACAGACTAACTATGGCTACACCTTC. This gives the protein CASSLRQTNYGYTF.

The table lists this clonotype with a few counts. At one end, the junction sequence differs from germline, possibly due to a read error. The rearrangement uses TRBV7-2 and TRBJ2-7, with D possibly TRBD2 on 6 matching bases. The CDR3 contains 14 residues. The germline CDR1 and CDR2 sequences are SGHTA and FQGNSA. CDR3 DNA: TGTGCCAGCAGTTTAGTAGTCGGGGGCTACGAGCAGTACTTC. Its translation: CASSLVVGGYEQYF.

This clonotype showed up many times. The chain joins TRBV7-8 to TRBJ2-5; TRBD2 matches at 12 bases. The CDR3 totals 16 residues. J gave up 5 bases and V 4 bases, and 8 bases lay outside the gene matches. Looked up from germline, CDR1 is SGHVS and CDR2 is FQNEAQ. The CDR3 here is CASSSPSGGAHETQYF. The CDR3, as DNA: TGTGCCAGCAGCTCCCCTAGCGGGGGGGCGCATGAGACCCAGTACTTC.

The chain couples TRBV4-1 to TRBJ1-5; maybe TRBD1 (6 bases). Trimming left V 1 base short and J 6 bases short, with 13 bases between. This CDR3 is 15 amino acids long. The germline V gene has CDR1 MGHRA and CDR2 YSYEKL. DNA of the CDR3: TGCGCCAGCAGCCAAGTAACAGGGTCGCGTCAGCCCCAGCATTTT. Protein product: CASSQVTGSRQPQHF.

This clonotype was observed a few times. This rearrangement joins TRBV12-3 or TRBV12-4 to TRBJ1-2, with D possibly being TRBD1 (5 bases). V lost 0 bases and J lost 3, with 11 bases in between. The CDR3 totals 15 residues. The CDR3 bases are TGTGCCAGCAGTTTAGCCGGGACGGTCGACTATGGCTACACCTTC. Translation: CASSLAGTVDYGYTF.

The rearrangement joins TRBV28 to TRBJ2-7; a possible D gene is TRBD1 (6 bases). Looked up from germline, CDR1 is MDHEN and CDR2 is SYDVKM. The CDR3 contains 13 residues. V was clipped by 1 base and J by 7 bases, with 11 bases between them. CDR3 loop: CASSLLDSPEQYF. DNA for the CDR3: TGTGCCAGCAGTTTATTGGACAGCCCGGAGCAGTACTTC.

The chain has TRBV6-2 or TRBV6-3 and TRBJ2-3; 12 bases line up with TRBD2. The germline gives CDR1 MNHEY, CDR2 SVGEGT. The CDR3 runs to 18 residues. Trimming took 2 bases from V and 3 from J; bases not matched to a gene: 9. CDR3 amino acids: CASSYRLAGGPETDTQYF. DNA for the CDR3: TGTGCCAGCAGTTACAGGCTAGCGGGGGGGCCCGAGACAGATACGCAGTATTTT.

This clonotype was counted a few times. The chain recombines TRBV7-8 with TRBJ2-7; weak D call: TRBD1 (6 bases). V lost 4 bases and J 2 bases, leaving 15 bases between the germline ends. CDR1 is SGHVS, CDR2 FQNEAQ, per germline. The CDR3 runs 15 residues. The CDR3 reads CASSSGVGGTYEQYF. The CDR3 bases are TGTGCCAGCAGCTCAGGGGTTGGCGGAACCTACGAGCAGTACTTC.

This chain uses TRBV7-6 with TRBJ1-3; D is undetermined. The CDR3 runs to 16 residues. In germline, CDR1 is SGHVS, CDR2 FNYEAQ. Trimming pared 3 bases from V and 0 bases from J, leaving 12 bases between. The CDR3 reads CASSFSTALSGNTIYF. CDR3 bases: TGTGCCAGCAGCTTCTCAACAGCTCTCTCTGGAAACACCATATATTTT.

The rearrangement joins TRBV7-4 to TRBJ2-5; no firm D call. The germline CDR1 and CDR2 sequences are SGHVT and SQSDAQ. The CDR3 has 14 amino acids. V lost 2 bases and J lost 5, with 12 bases in between. CDR3 in DNA: TGTGCCAGCAGCTTATCGGGCAGGCACGAGACCCAGTACTTC. Protein sequence: CASSLSGRHETQYF.

This chain connects TRBV4-1 to TRBJ2-3; no clear D gene. Germline CDR1 and CDR2: MGHRA and YSYEKL. This CDR3 has 17 amino acids. V lost 0 bases to trimming and J lost 6 bases, with 19 bases between them. The CDR3 sequence: CASSQDGPGTTRDTQYF. The DNA for the CDR3 is TGCGCCAGCAGCCAAGATGGGCCAGGAACTACCAGGGATACGCAGTATTTT.

The chain couples TRBV7-3 to TRBJ1-1; 7 positions agree with TRBD1. Germline CDR1 is SGHTA and CDR2 is FQGTGA. V trimming: 5 bases; J trimming: 0 bases; junction bases outside the gene matches: 9. The CDR3 totals 16 residues. CDR3 DNA sequence: TGTGCCAGCAGCCTGACAGGGACCTCGTTGAACACTGAAGCTTTCTTT. This gives the protein CASSLTGTSLNTEAFF.

This clonotype was recorded many times. J is TRBJ1-4 and V is TRBV7-2; TRBD1 matches at 12 bases. The CDR3 has 17 residues. With V trimmed by 2 bases and J by 6 bases, 7 bases remained unmatched. Germline assignment: CDR1 SGHTA and CDR2 FQGNSA. The CDR3, as DNA: TGTGCCAGCAGCTTATTCCGGGGGACAGGGGGCGATGAAAAACTGTTTTTT. This encodes CASSLFRGTGGDEKLFF.

The genes are TRBV19 and TRBJ2-1; D not certain. CDR1 and CDR2 (germline): LNHDA, SQIVND (reference sequence). V lost 8 bases and J 9 bases, leaving 11 bases between the germline ends. The CDR3 has 11 amino acids. CDR3 DNA sequence: TGTGCCAGTCGGATTACGGGTGAGCAGTTCTTC. This codes for CASRITGEQFF.

The rearrangement uses TRBV6-1 and TRBJ2-2; D not certain. Trimming pared 6 bases from V and 6 bases from J, leaving 14 bases between. This CDR3 comprises 14 residues. The germline V gene has CDR1 MNHNS and CDR2 SASEGT. CDR3 bases: TGTGCCAGCAGCCTCGAAATATTCTCCGGGGAGCTGTTTTTT. Protein sequence: CASSLEIFSGELFF.

Note on this clonotype: One junction end disagrees with the germline gene, perhaps due to a read error. The V and J genes are TRBV28 and TRBJ1-4; TRBD1 is a possible D gene (6 bases). Germline V CDR1 and CDR2: MDHEN, SYDVKM. This CDR3 contains 12 residues. The CDR3, as DNA: TGTGCCAGCAGTAAAGGGGGATTCCTGTTAGTTTTT. Its protein product is CASSKGGFLLVF.